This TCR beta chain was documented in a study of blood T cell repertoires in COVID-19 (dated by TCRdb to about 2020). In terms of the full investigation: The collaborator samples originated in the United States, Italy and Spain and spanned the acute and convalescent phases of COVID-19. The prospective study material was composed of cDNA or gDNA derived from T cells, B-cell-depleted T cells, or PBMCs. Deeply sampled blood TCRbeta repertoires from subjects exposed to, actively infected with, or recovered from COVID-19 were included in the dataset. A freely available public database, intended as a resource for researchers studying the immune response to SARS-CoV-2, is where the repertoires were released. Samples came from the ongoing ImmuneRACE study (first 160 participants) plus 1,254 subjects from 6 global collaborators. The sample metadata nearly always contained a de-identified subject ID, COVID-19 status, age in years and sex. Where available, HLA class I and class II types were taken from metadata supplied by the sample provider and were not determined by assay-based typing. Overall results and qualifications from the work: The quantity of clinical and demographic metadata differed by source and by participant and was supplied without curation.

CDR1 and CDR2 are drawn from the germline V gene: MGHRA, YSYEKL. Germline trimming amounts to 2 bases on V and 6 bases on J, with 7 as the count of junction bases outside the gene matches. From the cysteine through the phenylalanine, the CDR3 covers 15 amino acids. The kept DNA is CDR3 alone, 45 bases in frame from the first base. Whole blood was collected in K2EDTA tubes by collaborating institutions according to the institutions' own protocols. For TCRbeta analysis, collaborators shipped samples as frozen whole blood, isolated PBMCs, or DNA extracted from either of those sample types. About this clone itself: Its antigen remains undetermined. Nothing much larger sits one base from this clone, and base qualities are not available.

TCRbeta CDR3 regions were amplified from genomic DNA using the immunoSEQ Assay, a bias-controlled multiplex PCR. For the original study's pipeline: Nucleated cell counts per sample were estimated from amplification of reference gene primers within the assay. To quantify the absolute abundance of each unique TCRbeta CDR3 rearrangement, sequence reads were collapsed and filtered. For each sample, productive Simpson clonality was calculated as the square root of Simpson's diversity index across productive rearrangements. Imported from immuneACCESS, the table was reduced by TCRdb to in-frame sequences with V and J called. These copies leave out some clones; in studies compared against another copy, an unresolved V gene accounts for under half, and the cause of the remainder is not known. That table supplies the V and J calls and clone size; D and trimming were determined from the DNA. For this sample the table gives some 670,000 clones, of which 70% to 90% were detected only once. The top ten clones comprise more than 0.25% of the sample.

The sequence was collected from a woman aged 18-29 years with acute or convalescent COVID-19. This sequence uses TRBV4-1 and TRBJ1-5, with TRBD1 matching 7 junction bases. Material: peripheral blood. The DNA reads TGCGCCAGCAGCCAATTTGAGGGGGCGGGTCAGCCCCAGCATTTT. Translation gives CASSQFEGAGQPQHF.